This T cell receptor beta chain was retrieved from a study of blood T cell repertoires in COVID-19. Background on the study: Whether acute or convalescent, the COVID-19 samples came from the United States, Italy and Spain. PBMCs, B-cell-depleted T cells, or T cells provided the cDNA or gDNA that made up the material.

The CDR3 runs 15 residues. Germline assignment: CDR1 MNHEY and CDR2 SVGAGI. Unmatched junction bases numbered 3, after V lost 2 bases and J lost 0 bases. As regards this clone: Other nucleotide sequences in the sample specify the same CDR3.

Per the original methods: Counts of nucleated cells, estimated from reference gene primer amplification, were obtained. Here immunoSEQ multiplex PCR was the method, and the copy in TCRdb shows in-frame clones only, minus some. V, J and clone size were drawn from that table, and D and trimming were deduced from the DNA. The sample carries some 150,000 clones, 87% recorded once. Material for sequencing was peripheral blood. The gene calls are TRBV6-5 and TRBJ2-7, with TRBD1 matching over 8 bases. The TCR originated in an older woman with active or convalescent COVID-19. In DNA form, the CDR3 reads TGTGCCAGCAGTTACAGGACAGGGAGCTCCTACGAGCAGTACTTC. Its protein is CASSYRTGSSYEQYF.